The rows below give T cell receptor beta chains drawn from one sample of a study of blood T cell repertoires in COVID-19. Produced via immunoSEQ multiplex PCR; TCRdb's table is partial and in-frame only. The sample includes about 300,000 clones, about 84% seen only once; the top ten take 1.5% to 2%. Sequenced: peripheral blood. The receptors stem from a woman in her 50s with acute or convalescent COVID-19. The CDR3 runs from the conserved cysteine through the conserved F or W. A D gene is named only where the DNA matches it firmly. Clone size is given for some rows only: seen once, a few or many times, or a class if the clone is expanded.

size,V,J,D,DNA,CDR3
.,TRBV10-3,TRBJ2-7,TRBD1,TGTGCCATCAAGGGACAGGGTTACCACGAGCAGTACTTC,CAIKGQGYHEQYF
.,TRBV21-1,TRBJ2-1,.,TGTGCCAGCAGCACTGATGGCGGGAGTGGGTACAATGAGCAGTTCTTC,CASSTDGGSGYNEQFF
.,TRBV2,TRBJ2-1,.,TGTGCCAGCAGTGATACAGCCTACAATGAGCAGTTCTTC,CASSDTAYNEQFF
.,TRBV19,TRBJ1-2,TRBD1,TGTGCCAGTCGACAGGGACAACCCTATGGCTACACCTTC,CASRQGQPYGYTF
.,TRBV19,TRBJ2-7,.,TGTGCCAGTAGTGGAGGTGGAGCCTACGAGCAGTACTTC,CASSGGGAYEQYF
.,TRBV6-5,TRBJ2-7,TRBD1,TGTGCCAGCAGTCACGGGGACAGCACCTACGAGCAGTACTTC,CASSHGDSTYEQYF
.,TRBV19,TRBJ2-7,TRBD1,TGTGCCAGTAGTATGGGACAGGGGGCGCCGTACGAGCAGTACTTC,CASSMGQGAPYEQYF
.,TRBV7-2,TRBJ1-2,.,TGTGCCAGCAGCTTAGCGTCTCGGAGTGCTAACTATGGCTACACCTTC,CASSLASRSANYGYTF
.,TRBV11-2,TRBJ1-1,.,TGTGCCAGCAGCTTAAGTTTAACCGGGGACACTGAAGCTTTCTTT,CASSLSLTGDTEAFF
.,TRBV7-3,TRBJ1-2,TRBD1,TGTGCCAGCAGCTTAAAAGGGGACAGGGACCGGTATGGCTACACCTTC,CASSLKGDRDRYGYTF
.,TRBV7-2,TRBJ1-1,.,TGTGCCAGCAGCCCCCCCGGGAACACTGAAGCTTTCTTT,CASSPPGNTEAFF
.,TRBV29-1,TRBJ2-7,.,TGCAGCGTTAGAGGGAGCTACGAGCAGTACTTC,CSVRGSYEQYF
.,TRBV7-7,TRBJ1-1,.,TGTGCCAGCAGCTTGGAGACTATTGCTGCTTTCTTT,CASSLETIAAFF
.,TRBV15,TRBJ1-4,TRBD1,TGTGCCACCAGCCCTGACAGGGCCGCAACTAATGAAAAACTGTTTTTT,CATSPDRAATNEKLFF
.,TRBV4-1,TRBJ2-7,TRBD2,TGCGCCAGCAGCCAATTGACTAGCGGGTTCACCTACGAGCAGTACTTC,CASSQLTSGFTYEQYF
.,TRBV28,TRBJ2-1,.,TGTGCCAGCAGTCTCAGGCCCGGCGATGAGCAGTTCTTC,CASSLRPGDEQFF
.,TRBV28,TRBJ2-7,TRBD1,TGTGCCAGCAGTTTGCCTCTGGGAGGATGGACAGGGGGTCGCAACGAGCAGTACTTC,CASSLPLGGWTGGRNEQYF
.,TRBV18,TRBJ2-2,.,TGTGCCAGCTCACCGGACGGCGGGCCCAGGGAGCTGTTTTTT,CASSPDGGPRELFF
.,TRBV3-1/TRBV3-2,TRBJ2-5,TRBD2,TGTGCCAGCAGCCAAGGGCCCCGACTAGGACTAGCGGGAGGGCTCGAGACCCAGTACTTC,CASSQGPRLGLAGGLETQYF
.,TRBV19,TRBJ2-7,.,TGTGCCAGTAGTATAGATCAAAACTCCCGCTACGAGCAGTACTTC,CASSIDQNSRYEQYF
once,TRBV21-1,TRBJ2-5,.,TGTGCCAGCAGCCCCCGACAGGGGCGAATCCAAGAGACCCAGTACTTC,CASSPRQGRIQETQYF
.,TRBV29-1,TRBJ2-7,TRBD2,TGCAGCGCAGCCCCTAGCGGGAGGGTCTACGAGCAGTACTTC,CSAAPSGRVYEQYF
.,TRBV7-3,TRBJ2-5,TRBD1,TGTGCCAGCAGCTTGAGACCGGGACAGAAAGAGACCCAGTACTTC,CASSLRPGQKETQYF
.,TRBV28,TRBJ1-3,TRBD1,TGTGCCAGCAGTTTAGGGACAGGCCTCCGGGCCTCTGGAAACACCATATATTTT,CASSLGTGLRASGNTIYF
.,TRBV4-1,TRBJ1-2,.,TGCGCCAGCAGCCAAGAAACAGGGTTTACTCCCTTCTATGGCTACACCTTC,CASSQETGFTPFYGYTF
.,TRBV10-2,TRBJ2-7,TRBD1,TGCGCCAGCACTACCCGGGACAGGGTGCGAGACGAGCAGTACTTC,CASTTRDRVRDEQYF
.,TRBV9,TRBJ2-1,TRBD2,TGTGCCAGCAGCATCGGGACTAGCGTCTACAATGAGCAGTTCTTC,CASSIGTSVYNEQFF
.,TRBV5-1,TRBJ2-2,TRBD2,TGCGCCAGCAGCTTAAGACTAGCGGCGAACACCGGGGAGCTGTTTTTT,CASSLRLAANTGELFF
.,TRBV4-1,TRBJ1-2,.,TGCGCCAGCAGCCAAGATGTAGCCAACTATGGCTACACCTTC,CASSQDVANYGYTF
.,TRBV11-2,TRBJ1-5,.,TGTGCCAGCAGCCCAACACAGGGTAGGGGTCAGCCCCAGCATTTT,CASSPTQGRGQPQHF
.,TRBV28,TRBJ2-7,TRBD2,TGTGCCAGCAGGCCCACTAGCGGGGGCTTCTACGAGCAGTACTTC,CASRPTSGGFYEQYF
.,TRBV19,TRBJ1-3,.,TGTGCCAGTCGACACGTGGGGGGGAACACCATATATTTT,CASRHVGGNTIYF
.,TRBV5-1,TRBJ2-2,TRBD2,TGCGCCAGCAGCGTAGCGGGGGGGAACACCGGGGAGCTGTTTTTT,CASSVAGGNTGELFF
.,TRBV7-9,TRBJ2-6,TRBD1,TGTGCCAGCAGCTTATTCTCAGGGGGCGCGTCTGGGGCCAACGTCCTGACTTTC,CASSLFSGGASGANVLTF
.,TRBV27,TRBJ1-6,.,TGTGCCAGCAGTTTCTTAAATTCACCCCTCCACTTT,CASSFLNSPLHF
.,TRBV7-9,TRBJ1-2,TRBD1,TGTGCCAGCAGCTACGGGACAGGAGTCTATGGCTACACCTTC,CASSYGTGVYGYTF
.,TRBV7-2,TRBJ2-7,TRBD2,TGTGCCAGCAGCCTTAGCGGGCCCATGAGCTCCTACGAGCAGTACTTC,CASSLSGPMSSYEQYF
.,TRBV2,TRBJ2-4,.,TGTGCCAGCAGTGCTTACGGGGGTACCAAAAACATTCAGTACTTC,CASSAYGGTKNIQYF
.,TRBV18,TRBJ2-1,TRBD2,TGTGCCAGCTCACCATTGGGACTAGCGGGCCTAAACTACAATGAGCAGTTCTTC,CASSPLGLAGLNYNEQFF
.,TRBV7-2,TRBJ1-1,TRBD1,TGTGCCAGCAGATTTTTAGGGGGCGGGTTTGAAACTGAAGCTTTCTTT,CASRFLGGGFETEAFF
.,TRBV7-9,TRBJ1-1,.,TGTGCCAGCAGCTACCCCATTGGCGGATTGAACACTGAAGCTTTCTTT,CASSYPIGGLNTEAFF
.,TRBV27,TRBJ2-7,.,TGTGCCAGCTCCGTAAAGGACACACTCTACGAGCAGTACTTC,CASSVKDTLYEQYF
.,TRBV7-6,TRBJ2-5,TRBD2,TGTGCCAGCAGCTTAGCGCCAGCGGGAGTTGCGGAGACCCAGTACTTC,CASSLAPAGVAETQYF
.,TRBV11-1,TRBJ2-5,.,TGTGCCAGCAGCGCTAGTGAGACCCAGTACTTC,CASSASETQYF
.,TRBV27,TRBJ2-7,.,TGTGCCAGCGCAAAAGGGGGCTACGAGCAGTACTTC,CASAKGGYEQYF
.,TRBV24-1,TRBJ2-2,TRBD1,TGTGCCACCAGTGAGTATGGACAGGGCGGCGGGGAGCTGTTTTTT,CATSEYGQGGGELFF
once,TRBV29-1,TRBJ2-2,TRBD1,TGCAGCTTACAGGGGGCGTCCACCGGGGAGCTGTTTTTT,CSLQGASTGELFF
.,TRBV27,TRBJ1-2,TRBD1,TGTGCCAGCAGTTTAAAGAGGACAGGGGGGAGGGACTATGGCTACACCTTC,CASSLKRTGGRDYGYTF
.,TRBV18,TRBJ1-5,.,TGTGCCAGCTCACCATCTCCAGGGACAAATAGCAATCAGCCCCAGCATTTT,CASSPSPGTNSNQPQHF
.,TRBV28,TRBJ1-5,TRBD1,TGTGCCAGCAGTCCTAGGACAGGGCGGGTCAATCAGCCCCAGCATTTT,CASSPRTGRVNQPQHF
.,TRBV7-5,TRBJ1-4,.,TGTGCCAGAAGCTTAGTTTCGGGGGGGAATACTAATGAAAAACTGTTTTTT,CARSLVSGGNTNEKLFF
.,TRBV18,TRBJ1-4,.,TGTGCCAGCTCACCGGTCCGTACAGGGAGTGAAAAACTGTTTTTT,CASSPVRTGSEKLFF
.,TRBV5-4,TRBJ1-3,.,TGTGCCAGCAGCTTGTACGCGGCCTCTGGAAACACCATATATTTT,CASSLYAASGNTIYF
.,TRBV4-2,TRBJ2-2,TRBD2,TGTGCCAGCAGCCAAGAACGCGGGCTAGCGGGAGGGGGTGGGGAGCTGTTTTTT,CASSQERGLAGGGGELFF
once,TRBV23-1,TRBJ1-5,.,TGCGCCAGCAGTCAATCGAGAAAAGAGCCCCAGCATTTT,CASSQSRKEPQHF
.,TRBV7-9,TRBJ1-5,.,TGTGCCAGCAGCTTAGACAGGGATATTCAGCCCCAGCATTTT,CASSLDRDIQPQHF
.,TRBV5-4,TRBJ2-7,TRBD2,TGTGCCAGCAGCCTGACCCCTACTAGCGACGAGCAGTACTTC,CASSLTPTSDEQYF
few,TRBV24-1,TRBJ1-1,TRBD1,TGTGCCACCAGGGCCCTCAGGGGGGACGGCACTGAAGCTTTCTTT,CATRALRGDGTEAFF